This T cell receptor (beta chain) appears in the sequencing data of a study of T cell repertoires in cytomegalovirus infection. Study outcomes and limitations: Cumulative public TCR beta family frequency identified CMV carriers with the relevant HLA. HLA-C-restricted TCR beta clonotypes specific for CMV led the ex vivo response.

Remarks on this clonotype: Its antigen is still unknown.

TCRdb processed the reads anew with MiXCR; each CDR3 protein has one entry. The table records about 190,000 distinct CDR3 sequences, roughly 27% of them present only once. The CDR3 length is 15 residues. Germline CDR1 is SGHTA and CDR2 is FQGNSA. The V segment lost 2 bases and the J segment 2 bases; nucleotides outside the gene matches: 5. Sequenced: PBMCs. The TCR comes from a human donor in good health (CMV status not recorded). Some clones in this sample may be carry-over from other donors' samples. V gene TRBV7-2 combines with J gene TRBJ1-2, with 7 bases lining up with TRBD1. In DNA, the CDR3 is TGTGCCAGCAGCTTACCGACAGGGTGGAACTATGGCTACACCTTC. The encoded protein is CASSLPTGWNYGYTF.